Listed below are T cell receptor beta chains from one sample, sequenced in a study of graft-versus-host responses after intestinal transplantation. Libraries were prepared by immunoSEQ multiplex PCR; TCRdb keeps only in-frame clonotypes and omits some of them. The data contain tens of thousands of clones, roughly 94% of them singletons. Sequencing used PBMCs, obtained 156 days after intestinal transplant. These receptors were obtained from a human patient who received an intestinal transplant, so some T cells may come from the graft donor. CDR3s include the opening cysteine and the closing phenylalanine or tryptophan. The order of the fields is clone size, CDR3 length, J gene, V gene, D gene, CDR3 DNA, CDR3 protein. A D gene is named only where the DNA matches it firmly. A row's size may be missing; if present it is once, few, many or a size class.

>-|13|TRBJ1-1|TRBV5-5|-
TGTGCCAGCAGCTCCTCGATGAACACTGAAGCTTTCTTT
CASSSSMNTEAFF
>-|13|TRBJ1-4|TRBV6-1|-
TGTGCCAGTGTTGGGGCCTTTAATGAAAAACTGTTTTTT
CASVGAFNEKLFF
>-|15|TRBJ2-2|TRBV6-5|-
TGTGCCAGCAGGCCACAGGGATTGGTACCCGGGGAGCTGTTTTTT
CASRPQGLVPGELFF
>-|15|TRBJ2-1|TRBV2|TRBD2
TGTGCCAGCAGTGAACTAGCGGGATTGTTAGATGAGCAGTTCTTC
CASSELAGLLDEQFF
>-|15|TRBJ2-7|TRBV11-3|-
TGTGCCAGCAGCTTACCCTACGGGGGTTCAAGAGAGCAGTACTTC
CASSLPYGGSREQYF
>-|17|TRBJ2-1|TRBV21-1|-
TGTGCCAGCAGAGTTATGTTGCTACACCATTCCGACAATGAGCAGTTCTTC
CASRVMLLHHSDNEQFF
>-|16|TRBJ1-4|TRBV7-9|-
TGTGCCAGCAGCTCCGTATGGGGCAGGGTTAATGAAAAACTGTTTTTT
CASSSVWGRVNEKLFF
>-|15|TRBJ2-1|TRBV1|-
TGCACCAGCAGCCAGCGGGGACTCCCGTCCTATGAGCAGTTCTTC
CTSSQRGLPSYEQFF
>once|16|TRBJ2-7|TRBV21-1|-
TGTGCCAGCAGCAAAGACGGGACCCCGTGTGAACGGGAGCAGTACTTC
CASSKDGTPCEREQYF
>-|15|TRBJ2-1|TRBV2|-
TGTGCCAGCCAAGAGAGTAGCTCCTTATACAATGAGCAGTTCTTC
CASQESSSLYNEQFF
>-|16|TRBJ2-3|TRBV13|TRBD2
TGTGCCAGCAGCCCGTGGGGGTCGGGAGGGACAGATACGCAGTATTTT
CASSPWGSGGTDTQYF
>-|11|TRBJ1-2|TRBV29-1|-
TGCAGCGTTGAGAACAGCTATGGCTACACCTTC
CSVENSYGYTF
>-|18|TRBJ1-1|TRBV7-9|-
TGTGCCAGCAGCTTAGTATCGTGGGTTCAGTTTAAGGACACTGAAGCTTTCTTT
CASSLVSWVQFKDTEAFF
>once|15|TRBJ2-5|TRBV7-2|-
TGTGCCAGCAGCTTAGCGGGGCCGGGGGTAGAGACCCAGTACTTC
CASSLAGPGVETQYF
>once|12|TRBJ2-3|TRBV5-6|-
TGTGCCAGCAGCTGGACGGAGGATACGCAGTATTTT
CASSWTEDTQYF
>-|15|TRBJ2-1|TRBV7-6|TRBD2
TGTGCCAGCAGCCCCGCTAGCGGCTCCTACAATGAGCAGTTCTTC
CASSPASGSYNEQFF
>-|14|TRBJ2-5|TRBV4-1|-
TGCGCCAGCAGCCGATGGCCAAGGGGAGAGACCCAGTACTTC
CASSRWPRGETQYF
>-|14|TRBJ1-6|TRBV7-6|-
TGTGCCAGCAGTCACAGGGAGATCGGTTCACCCCTCCACTTT
CASSHREIGSPLHF
>-|13|TRBJ2-7|TRBV27|-
TGTGCCAGCAGTTTCGCGCCTACCTACGAGCAGTACTTC
CASSFAPTYEQYF
>-|13|TRBJ2-7|TRBV6-1|-
TGTGCCAGCAGTGTCGCCAGGGTCTACGAGCAGTACTTC
CASSVARVYEQYF
>-|16|TRBJ2-3|TRBV5-4|TRBD2
TGTGCCAGCAGCTGGGGACTAGCGGGAGTAGCAGATACGCAGTATTTT
CASSWGLAGVADTQYF
>-|15|TRBJ2-7|TRBV19|TRBD1
TGTGCCAGTAGTCCCTCGACAGGGGAAGAATACGAGCAGTACTTC
CASSPSTGEEYEQYF
>once|17|TRBJ2-3|TRBV4-3|-
TGCGCCAGCAGCCAAACACGGTGGGGGTATAGCACAGATACGCAGTATTTT
CASSQTRWGYSTDTQYF
>-|15|TRBJ1-2|TRBV6-1|TRBD1
TGTGCCAGCAGTGACCCCCGCGGACAGGCCTATGGCTACACCTTC
CASSDPRGQAYGYTF
>-|14|TRBJ2-2|TRBV5-8|-
TGTGCCAGCAGCTTGGGATACTTCACCGGGGAGCTGTTTTTT
CASSLGYFTGELFF
>-|12|TRBJ2-1|TRBV6-1|-
TGTGCCAGCAGTGAAGTTTCGGATGAGCAGTTCTTC
CASSEVSDEQFF
>-|16|TRBJ1-5|TRBV9|TRBD1
TGTGCCAGCAGCCCTGGGACAGGTGCCCTCAATCAGCCCCAGCATTTT
CASSPGTGALNQPQHF
>-|15|TRBJ2-1|TRBV11-2|TRBD1
TGTGCCTCTCGGAGGACAGGGGGCCCTTACAATGAGCAGTTCTTC
CASRRTGGPYNEQFF
>-|13|TRBJ2-7|TRBV6-1|-
TGTGCCAGCAGTGGCGGAATAGAGTACGAGCAGTACTTC
CASSGGIEYEQYF
>-|14|TRBJ2-7|TRBV11-2|-
TGTGCCAGCAGCTGGATGTGGGGCCCCTACGAGCAGTACTTC
CASSWMWGPYEQYF
>-|15|TRBJ2-1|TRBV7-9|-
TGTGCCAGCAGCCCACCACTGAGCTCCTACAATGAGCAGTTCTTC
CASSPPLSSYNEQFF
>-|12|TRBJ2-3|TRBV6-5|-
TGTGCCAGCAGTCCAGGACCTTATACGCAGTATTTT
CASSPGPYTQYF
>once|15|TRBJ2-6|TRBV27|-
TGTGCCAGCAGTTGGAGGGCTACTGGGGCCAACGTCCTGACTTTC
CASSWRATGANVLTF
>-|14|TRBJ2-1|TRBV30|TRBD2
TGTGCCTGGAGCTCTAGCGGGAGTCTTAATGAGCAGTTCTTC
CAWSSSGSLNEQFF
>-|13|TRBJ2-5|TRBV27|-
TGTGCCAGCAGTCGGGCGGTATATGAGACCCAGTACTTC
CASSRAVYETQYF
>-|15|TRBJ2-7|TRBV6-1|-
TGTGCCAGCAGTCTAAGGGCGGAGGCAGGCTACGAGCAGTACTTC
CASSLRAEAGYEQYF
>-|13|TRBJ1-1|TRBV5-1|-
TGCGCCAGCAGCTTACAGGGAGACCCTGAAGCTTTCTTT
CASSLQGDPEAFF
>once|10|TRBJ2-1|TRBV29-1|TRBD2
TGCAGCGCGGGGGGCAATGAGCAGTTCTTC
CSAGGNEQFF
>-|12|TRBJ2-1|TRBV27|-
TGTGCCAGCAGTTTACCCTCCAGGGAGCAGTTCTTC
CASSLPSREQFF
>once|13|TRBJ2-7|TRBV30|-
TGTGCCTGGAGCGGAGGTAGGGCTCCTGAGCAGTACTTC
CAWSGGRAPEQYF
>-|16|TRBJ2-7|TRBV7-2|TRBD2
TGTGCCAGCAGCGCAATAAGCGGGGGCCCTCTGGATGAGCAGTACTTC
CASSAISGGPLDEQYF
>-|14|TRBJ1-1|TRBV9|TRBD1
TGTGCCAGCAGTGCCGGGACAGGGAACACTGAAGCTTTCTTT
CASSAGTGNTEAFF
>-|14|TRBJ1-1|TRBV27|-
TGTGCCAGCAGTTTATTAGGGGGGTCCACTGAAGCTTTCTTT
CASSLLGGSTEAFF